This T cell receptor beta chain is drawn from a study of T cell repertoires in cytomegalovirus infection. Study-wide background: Epitope selection comprised recently identified HLA-C-restricted CMV epitopes and well-studied HLA-B-restricted CMV epitopes. Carrying CMV and the relevant HLA type showed in public TCR beta signatures.

TCRdb reprocessed the reads with MiXCR, giving one entry per CDR3 protein. The sample yields some 480,000 distinct CDR3 sequences, roughly a third seen once. The CDR3 contains 17 residues. CDR1 and CDR2 (germline): SGHTA, FQGNSA. Trimming took 5 bases from V and 0 from J; bases not matched to a gene: 10. Points on this clonotype: The antigen remains unidentified.

This TCR derives from a human donor in good health (CMV status not recorded). Some clones in this sample may be carry-over from other donors' samples. This specimen consisted of cultured PBMCs, obtained from culture after CMV antigen stimulation. V is TRBV7-2 and J is TRBJ1-3; 7 positions match TRBD1. The CDR3 nucleotides are TGTGCCAGCAGCAAGATTGGGACAGCCGTCTCTGGAAACACCATATATTTT. It yields the protein CASSKIGTAVSGNTIYF.